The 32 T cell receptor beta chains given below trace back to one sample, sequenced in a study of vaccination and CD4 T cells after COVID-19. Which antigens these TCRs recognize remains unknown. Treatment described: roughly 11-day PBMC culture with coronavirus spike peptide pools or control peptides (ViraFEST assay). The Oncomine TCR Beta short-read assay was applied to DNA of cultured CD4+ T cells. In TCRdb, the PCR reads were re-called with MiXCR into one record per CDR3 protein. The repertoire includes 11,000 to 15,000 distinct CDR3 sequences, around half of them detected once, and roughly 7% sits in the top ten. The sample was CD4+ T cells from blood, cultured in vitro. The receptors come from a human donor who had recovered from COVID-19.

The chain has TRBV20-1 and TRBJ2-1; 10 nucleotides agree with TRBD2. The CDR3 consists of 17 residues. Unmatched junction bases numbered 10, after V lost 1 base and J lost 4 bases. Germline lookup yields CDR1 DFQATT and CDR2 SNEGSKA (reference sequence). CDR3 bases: TGCAGTGCTAGAGTCGCTAGCGGGAGCCACGCGTACAATGAGCAGTTCTTC. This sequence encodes CSARVASGSHAYNEQFF.

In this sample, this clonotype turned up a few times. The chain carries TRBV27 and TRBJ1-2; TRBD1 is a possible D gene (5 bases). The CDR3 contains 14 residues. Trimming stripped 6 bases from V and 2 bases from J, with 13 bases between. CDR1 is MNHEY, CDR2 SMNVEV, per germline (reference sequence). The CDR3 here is CASRDTDPNYGYTF. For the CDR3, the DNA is TGTGCCAGCAGGGACACTGATCCGAACTATGGCTACACCTTC.

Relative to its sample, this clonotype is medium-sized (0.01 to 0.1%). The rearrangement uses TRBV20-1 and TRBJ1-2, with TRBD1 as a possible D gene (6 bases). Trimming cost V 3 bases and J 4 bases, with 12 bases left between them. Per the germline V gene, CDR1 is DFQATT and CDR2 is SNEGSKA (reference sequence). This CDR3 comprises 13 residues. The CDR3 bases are TGCAGTGCTAGTTCAGGGGAGAGCTATGGCTACACCTTC. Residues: CSASSGESYGYTF.

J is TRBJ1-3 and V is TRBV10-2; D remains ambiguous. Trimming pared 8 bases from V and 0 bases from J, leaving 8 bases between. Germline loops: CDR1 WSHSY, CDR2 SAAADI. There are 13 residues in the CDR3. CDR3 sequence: CASGWDSGNTIYF. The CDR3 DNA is TGCGCCAGCGGGTGGGACTCTGGAAACACCATATATTTT.

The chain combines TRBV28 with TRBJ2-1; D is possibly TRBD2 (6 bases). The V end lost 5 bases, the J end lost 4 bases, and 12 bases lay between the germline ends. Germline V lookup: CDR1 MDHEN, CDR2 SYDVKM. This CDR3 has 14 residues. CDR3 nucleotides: TGTGCCAGCAGTCCGCGGGACTTTTACAATGAGCAGTTCTTC. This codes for CASSPRDFYNEQFF.

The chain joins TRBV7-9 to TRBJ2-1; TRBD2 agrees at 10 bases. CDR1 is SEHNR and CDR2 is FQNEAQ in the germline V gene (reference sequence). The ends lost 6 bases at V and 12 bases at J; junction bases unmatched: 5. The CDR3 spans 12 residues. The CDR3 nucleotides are TGTGCCAGCAGTCCTAGCGGGAGAGGGCAGTTCTTC. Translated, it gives CASSPSGRGQFF.

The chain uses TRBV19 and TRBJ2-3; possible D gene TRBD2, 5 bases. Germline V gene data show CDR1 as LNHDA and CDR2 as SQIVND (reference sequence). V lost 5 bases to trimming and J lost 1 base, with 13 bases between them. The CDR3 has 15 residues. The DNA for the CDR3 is TGTGCCAGTAGTCAGCGGTTGCAGGGCACAGATACGCAGTATTTT. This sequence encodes CASSQRLQGTDTQYF.

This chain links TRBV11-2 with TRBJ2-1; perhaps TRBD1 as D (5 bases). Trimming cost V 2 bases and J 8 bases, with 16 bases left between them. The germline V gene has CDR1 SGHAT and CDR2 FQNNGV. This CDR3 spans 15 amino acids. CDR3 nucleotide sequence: TGTGCCAGCAGCTTATTGGGTACAGGATCGGATGAGCAGTTCTTC. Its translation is CASSLLGTGSDEQFF.

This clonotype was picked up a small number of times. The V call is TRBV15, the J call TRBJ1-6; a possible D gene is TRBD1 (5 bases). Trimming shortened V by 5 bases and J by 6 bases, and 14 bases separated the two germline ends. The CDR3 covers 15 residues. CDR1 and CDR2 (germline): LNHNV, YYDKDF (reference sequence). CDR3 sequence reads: CATSHRDRGNSPLHF. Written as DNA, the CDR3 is TGTGCCACCAGCCATCGGGACCGGGGTAATTCACCCCTCCACTTT.

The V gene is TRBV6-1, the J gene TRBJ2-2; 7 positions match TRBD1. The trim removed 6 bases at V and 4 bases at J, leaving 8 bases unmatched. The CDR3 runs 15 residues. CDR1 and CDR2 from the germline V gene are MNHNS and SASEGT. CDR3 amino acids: CASRATGRGTGELFF. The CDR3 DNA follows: TGTGCCAGCAGGGCGACAGGGCGTGGCACCGGGGAGCTGTTTTTT.

The CDR3 DNA sequence: TGCAGTGCTAGTGCACCCGGGACAGTGAACACTGAAGCTTTCTTT. This translates into CSASAPGTVNTEAFF. The chain couples TRBV20-1 to TRBJ1-1, with 7 bases identical to TRBD1. V shed 3 bases and J 0 bases; nucleotides not matched to a gene: 7. The CDR3 is 15 amino acids. Germline loops: CDR1 DFQATT, CDR2 SNEGSKA (reference sequence).

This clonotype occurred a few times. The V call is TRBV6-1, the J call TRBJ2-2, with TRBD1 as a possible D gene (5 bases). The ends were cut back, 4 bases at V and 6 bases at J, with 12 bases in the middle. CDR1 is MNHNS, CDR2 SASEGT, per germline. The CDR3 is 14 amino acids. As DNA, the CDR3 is TGTGCCAGCAGTGCGACCAGGGATTCCGGGGAGCTGTTTTTT. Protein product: CASSATRDSGELFF.

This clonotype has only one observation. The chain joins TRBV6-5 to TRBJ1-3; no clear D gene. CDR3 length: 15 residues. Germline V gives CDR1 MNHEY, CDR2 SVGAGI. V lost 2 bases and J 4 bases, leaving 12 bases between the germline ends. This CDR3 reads CASSYGHWGGNTIYF. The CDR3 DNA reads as TGTGCCAGCAGTTACGGCCACTGGGGAGGAAACACCATATATTTT.

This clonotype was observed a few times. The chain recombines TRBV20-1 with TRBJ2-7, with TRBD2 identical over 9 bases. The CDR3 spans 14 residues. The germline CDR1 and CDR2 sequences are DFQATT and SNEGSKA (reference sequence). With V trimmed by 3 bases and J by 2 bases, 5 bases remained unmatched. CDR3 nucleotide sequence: TGCAGTGCTAGCGCTAGCGGGGCGACCTACGAGCAGTACTTC. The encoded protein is CSASASGATYEQYF.

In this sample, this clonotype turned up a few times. The CDR3 DNA sequence: TGTGCCAGCAGTTACTCGGAGGGAGGGAGGAATGAGCAGTTCTTC. Protein product: CASSYSEGGRNEQFF. The chain links TRBV6-5 to TRBJ2-1; 7 bases agree with TRBD2. Looked up from germline, CDR1 is MNHEY and CDR2 is SVGAGI. Unmatched junction bases numbered 6, after V lost 0 bases and J lost 7 bases. The CDR3 contains 15 residues.

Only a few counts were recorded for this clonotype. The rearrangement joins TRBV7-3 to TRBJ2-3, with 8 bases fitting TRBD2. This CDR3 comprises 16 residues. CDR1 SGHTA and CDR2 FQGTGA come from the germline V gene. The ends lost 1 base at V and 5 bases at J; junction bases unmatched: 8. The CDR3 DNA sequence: TGTGCCAGCAGCTTAAACCCCGCGGGAGGAGGAGATACGCAGTATTTT. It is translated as CASSLNPAGGGDTQYF.

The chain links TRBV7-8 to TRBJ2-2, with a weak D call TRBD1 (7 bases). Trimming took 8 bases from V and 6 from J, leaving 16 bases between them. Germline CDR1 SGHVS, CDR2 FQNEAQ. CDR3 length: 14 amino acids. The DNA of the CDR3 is TGTGCCAGCGTACAGGGGAGGAATCCCGGGGAGCTGTTTTTT. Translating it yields CASVQGRNPGELFF.

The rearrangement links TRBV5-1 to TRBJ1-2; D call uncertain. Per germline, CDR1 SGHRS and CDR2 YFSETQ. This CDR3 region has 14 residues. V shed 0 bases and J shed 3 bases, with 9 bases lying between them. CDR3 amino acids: CASSLARADYGYTF. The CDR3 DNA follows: TGCGCCAGCAGCTTGGCCCGGGCAGACTATGGCTACACCTTC.

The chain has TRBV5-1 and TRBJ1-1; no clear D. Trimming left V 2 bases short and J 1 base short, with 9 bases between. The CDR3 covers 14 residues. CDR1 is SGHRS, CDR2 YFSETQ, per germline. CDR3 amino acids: CASSFDPENTEAFF. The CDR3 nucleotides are TGCGCCAGCAGCTTCGACCCGGAGAACACTGAAGCTTTCTTT.

The CDR3 DNA sequence: TGTGCCAGCGCTGCAGGCTTGGGCACTGAAGCTTTCTTT. Protein: CASAAGLGTEAFF. This chain connects TRBV7-3 to TRBJ1-1; unclear D gene. Trimming took 8 bases from V and 4 from J, leaving 14 bases between them. The CDR3 loop spans 13 amino acids. Germline lookup yields CDR1 SGHTA and CDR2 FQGTGA. The whole variable domain, filled in from reference TRBV7-3 and TRBJ1-1, reads GAGVSQTPSNKVTEKGKYVELRCDPISGHTALYWYRQSLGQGPEFLIYFQGTGAADDSGLPNDRFFAVRPEGSVSTLKIQRTERGDSAVYLCASAAGLGTEAFFGQGTRLTVV.

Written as DNA, the CDR3 is TGTGCCAGCAGACCAGGAGTTACAGATACGCAGTATTTT. It codes for CASRPGVTDTQYF. The chain couples TRBV12-3 or TRBV12-4 to TRBJ2-3; D is uncertain. V was pared by 6 bases and J by 3 bases, with 10 bases between. The CDR3 spans 13 residues.

The CDR3 region has the DNA TGTGCCAGCTCCTATTCGGGACTTAACACTGAAGCTTTCTTT. This translates into CASSYSGLNTEAFF. The J gene is TRBJ1-1, the V gene TRBV7-3; weak D call: TRBD1 (5 bases). Trimming took 8 bases from V and 2 from J, leaving 15 bases between them. The CDR3 has 14 amino acids. Germline CDR1 and CDR2: SGHTA and FQGTGA.

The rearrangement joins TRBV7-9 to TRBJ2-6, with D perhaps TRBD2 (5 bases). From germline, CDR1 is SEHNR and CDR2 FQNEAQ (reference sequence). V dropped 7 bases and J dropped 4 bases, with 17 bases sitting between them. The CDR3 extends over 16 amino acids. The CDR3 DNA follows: TGTGCCAGCACCAACGCCGGGGTTGCAGGGGCCAACGTCCTGACTTTC. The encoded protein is CASTNAGVAGANVLTF.

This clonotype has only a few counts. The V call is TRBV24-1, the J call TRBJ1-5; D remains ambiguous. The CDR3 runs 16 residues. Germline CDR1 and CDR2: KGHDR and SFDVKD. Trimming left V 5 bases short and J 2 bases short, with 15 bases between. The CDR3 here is CATSATDEGGNQPQHF. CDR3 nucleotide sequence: TGTGCCACCAGTGCCACCGATGAGGGAGGCAATCAGCCCCAGCATTTT.

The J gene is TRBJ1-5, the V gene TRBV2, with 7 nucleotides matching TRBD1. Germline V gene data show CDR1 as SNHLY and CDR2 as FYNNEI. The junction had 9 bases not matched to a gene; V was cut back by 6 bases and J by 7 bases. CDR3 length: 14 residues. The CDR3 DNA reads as TGTGCCAGCAGCCCCGACAGGGAGGGACAGCCCCAGCATTTT. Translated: CASSPDREGQPQHF.

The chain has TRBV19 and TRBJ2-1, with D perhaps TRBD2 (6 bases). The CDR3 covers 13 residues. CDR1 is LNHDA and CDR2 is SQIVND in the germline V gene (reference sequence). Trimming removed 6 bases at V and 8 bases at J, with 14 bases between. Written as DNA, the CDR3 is TGTGCCAGTAGGGCGACTAGAGTTGATGAGCAGTTCTTC. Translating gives CASRATRVDEQFF.

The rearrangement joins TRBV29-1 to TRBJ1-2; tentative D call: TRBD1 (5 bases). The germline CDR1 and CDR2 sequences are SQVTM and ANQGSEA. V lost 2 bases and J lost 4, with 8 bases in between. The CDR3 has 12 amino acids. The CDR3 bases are TGCAGCGTTGAAACAGGTCTCTATGGCTACACCTTC. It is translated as CSVETGLYGYTF. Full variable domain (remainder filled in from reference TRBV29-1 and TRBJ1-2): SAVISQKPSRDICQRGTSLTIQCQVDSQVTMMFWYRQQPGQSLTLIATANQGSEATYESGFVIDKFPISRPNLTFSTLTVSNMSPEDSSIYLCSVETGLYGYTFGSGTRLTVV.

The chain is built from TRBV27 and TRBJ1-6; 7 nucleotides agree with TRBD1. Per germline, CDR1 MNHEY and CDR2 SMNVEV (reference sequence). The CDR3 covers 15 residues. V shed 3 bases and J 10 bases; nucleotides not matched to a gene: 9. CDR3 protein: CASSLTRQGESPLHF. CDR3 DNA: TGTGCCAGCAGTTTGACGCGACAGGGAGAATCACCCCTCCACTTT.

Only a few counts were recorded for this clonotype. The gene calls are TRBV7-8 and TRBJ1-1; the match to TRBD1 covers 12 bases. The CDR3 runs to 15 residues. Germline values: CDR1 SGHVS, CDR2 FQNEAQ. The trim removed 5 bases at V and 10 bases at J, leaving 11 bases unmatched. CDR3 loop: CASSQTGTGGRGAFF. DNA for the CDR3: TGTGCCAGCAGCCAAACCGGGACAGGGGGCCGGGGAGCTTTCTTT.

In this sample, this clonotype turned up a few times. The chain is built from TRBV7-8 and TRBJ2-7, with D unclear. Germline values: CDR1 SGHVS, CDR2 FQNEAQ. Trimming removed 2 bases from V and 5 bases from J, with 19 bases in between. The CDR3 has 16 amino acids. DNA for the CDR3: TGTGCCAGCAGCTTAATTGGCCGATCGATATCCCACGAGCAGTACTTC. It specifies CASSLIGRSISHEQYF.

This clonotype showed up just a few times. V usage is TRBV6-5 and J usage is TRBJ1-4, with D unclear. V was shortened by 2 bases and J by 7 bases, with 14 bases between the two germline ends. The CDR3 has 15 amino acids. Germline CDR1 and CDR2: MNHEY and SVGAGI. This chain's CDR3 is CASSYPGRGPEKLFF. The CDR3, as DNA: TGTGCCAGCAGTTACCCCGGCCGGGGTCCTGAAAAACTGTTTTTT.

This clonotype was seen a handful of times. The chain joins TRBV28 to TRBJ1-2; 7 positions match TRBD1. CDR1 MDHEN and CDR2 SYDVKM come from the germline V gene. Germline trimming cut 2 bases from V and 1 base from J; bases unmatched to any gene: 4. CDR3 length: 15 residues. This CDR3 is CASSLPTGFNYGYTF. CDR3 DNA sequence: TGTGCCAGCAGTTTACCGACAGGGTTTAACTATGGCTACACCTTC.